This T cell receptor beta chain was identified in a study of cytomegalovirus exposure and HLA in healthy donors. Findings and limits, study-wide: Reported results showed that the classifier diagnosed cytomegalovirus status with high specificity and sensitivity. Later analysis indicated greater clonal expansion among HLA-associated TCR beta chains than among equally common other chains. One variant, a missense change in DCLRE1C, was linked in a later analysis to TCR beta V- and J-gene trimming. It was confirmed in vitro that a few of the CMV-associated chains were specific for CMV antigens.

The PCR made use of 60 Vbeta and 13 Jbeta primers. Profiling relied on immunoSEQ multiplex PCR, and the TCRdb table lists in-frame clones only, not all of them. The sample contains about 110,000 clones, around 80% of which appear only once. The CDR3 runs 15 residues. V shed 1 base and J 2 bases; nucleotides not matched to a gene: 4. Germline CDR1 reads SGHAT; CDR2 reads FQNNGV. Note on this clone: No antigen is known for it.

The sequence derives from a male donor in good health and CMV-seronegative. The gene calls are TRBV11-2 and TRBJ1-2; 7 positions match TRBD1. Sequenced: PBMCs. The CDR3 reads CASSLGGQPNYGYTF. DNA for the CDR3: TGTGCCAGCAGCTTAGGGGGACAGCCCAACTATGGCTACACCTTC.